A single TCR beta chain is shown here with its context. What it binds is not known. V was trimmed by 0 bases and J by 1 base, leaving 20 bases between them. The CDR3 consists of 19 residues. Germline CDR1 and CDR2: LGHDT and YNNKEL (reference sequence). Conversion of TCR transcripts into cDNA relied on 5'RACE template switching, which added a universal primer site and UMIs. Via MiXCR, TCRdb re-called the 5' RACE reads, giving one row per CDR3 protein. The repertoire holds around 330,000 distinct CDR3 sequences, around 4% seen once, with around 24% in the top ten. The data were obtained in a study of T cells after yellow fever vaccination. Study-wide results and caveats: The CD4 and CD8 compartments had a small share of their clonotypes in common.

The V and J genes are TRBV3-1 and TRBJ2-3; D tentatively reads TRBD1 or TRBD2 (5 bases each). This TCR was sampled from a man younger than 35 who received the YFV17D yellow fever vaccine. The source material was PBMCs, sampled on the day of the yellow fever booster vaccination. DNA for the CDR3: TGTGCCAGCAGCCAAGATCTGGTGATACGGGACGCGGGCACAGATACGCAGTATTTT. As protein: CASSQDLVIRDAGTDTQYF.